A single sample gave rise to the 26 T cell receptor beta chains below, sequenced in a study of cytomegalovirus exposure and HLA in healthy donors. The PCR contained 60 Vbeta and 13 Jbeta primers. Produced via immunoSEQ multiplex PCR; TCRdb's table is partial and in-frame only. The sample yields roughly 200,000 clones, almost 85% seen once. Input material: PBMCs. The receptors come from a woman in her forties or fifties in good health and CMV-seronegative.

The chain joins TRBV7-9 to TRBJ1-4; D perhaps matches TRBD1 (5 bases). Germline lookup yields CDR1 SEHNR and CDR2 FQNEAQ (reference sequence). The CDR3 covers 14 residues. With 3 bases removed from V and 6 bases from J, the gap between germline ends came to 11 bases. Here the CDR3 DNA reads TGTGCCAGCAGCTTCAGCACAGGACATGAAAAACTGTTTTTT. It codes for CASSFSTGHEKLFF. Full variable domain (outside the CDR3, taken from reference TRBV7-9 and TRBJ1-4): DTGVSQNPRHKITKRGQNVTFRCDPISEHNRLYWYRQTLGQGPEFLTYFQNEAQLEKSRLLSDRFSAERPKGSFSTLEIQRTEQGDSAMYLCASSFSTGHEKLFFGSGTQLSVL.

In its sample, this clone was seen once. DNA for the CDR3: TGTGCCTGGAGTGGGGTTCTTGGTAGCGGGACGCCCGTAGCCAAAAACATTCAGTACTTC. The encoded protein is CAWSGVLGSGTPVAKNIQYF. The chain joins TRBV30 to TRBJ2-4; 8 bases are a match to TRBD2. CDR3 length equals 20 residues. V trimming: 1 base; J trimming: 0 bases; junction bases outside the gene matches: 17. In germline, CDR1 is GTSNPN, CDR2 SVGIG (reference sequence). Based on the CDR3 plus reference TRBV30 and TRBJ2-4, the full variable domain is SQTIHQWPATLVQPVGSPLSLECTVEGTSNPNLYWYRQAAGRGLQLLFYSVGIGQISSEVPQNLSASRPQDRQFILSSKKLLLSDSGFYLCAWSGVLGSGTPVAKNIQYFGAGTRLSVL.

V and J are TRBV7-3 and TRBJ1-1; D gene unclear. Germline V gene sequence: CDR1 SGHTA, CDR2 FQGTGA. This CDR3 is built from 13 residues. V lost 5 bases, J lost 3 bases, and 10 bases lay in between. CDR3 protein: CASSETEDTEAFF. CDR3 in DNA: TGTGCCAGCAGCGAAACGGAGGACACTGAAGCTTTCTTT.

The J gene is TRBJ2-7, the V gene TRBV11-1, with TRBD2 identical over 10 bases. CDR3 length equals 14 residues. V shed 3 bases, J shed 3 bases, and the junction held 2 bases outside the gene matches. CDR1 SGHAT and CDR2 FQDESV come from the germline V gene (reference sequence). This CDR3 is CASSFQRGGYEQYF. CDR3 in DNA: TGTGCCAGCAGCTTCCAGCGGGGGGGCTACGAGCAGTACTTC.

CDR3 sequence (DNA): TGCGCCAGCAGCTTTCCGGGACTAGCGGGGAATGAGCAGTTCTTC. Translating it yields CASSFPGLAGNEQFF. This rearrangement joins TRBV4-3 to TRBJ2-1, with 13 positions matching TRBD2. The ends lost 5 bases at V and 7 bases at J; junction bases unmatched: 5. The CDR3 is made up of 15 amino acids. Looked up from germline, CDR1 is LGHNA and CDR2 is YSLEER.

The rearrangement joins TRBV2 to TRBJ1-5; D gene unclear. Trimming cost V 4 bases and J 7 bases, with 20 bases left between them. The CDR3 has 16 residues. Germline CDR1 reads SNHLY; CDR2 reads FYNNEI. CDR3 DNA: TGTGCCAGCAGTGCTCGGAGGTCGAGCGGGTTGCAGCCCCAGCATTTT. It codes for CASSARRSSGLQPQHF.

J is TRBJ2-7 and V is TRBV12-5; 8 bases agree with TRBD1. Trimming removed 2 bases from V and 1 base from J; junction bases left unmatched: 16. CDR3 length equals 19 residues. Germline-derived CDR1 and CDR2 are LGHNT and FRNRAP. In DNA form, the CDR3 reads TGTGCTAGTGGTTTGCACTCCATAGGTGGGACAGGAGGATCCTACGAGCAGTACTTC. It codes for CASGLHSIGGTGGSYEQYF.

This clone has only one observation. This sequence joins TRBV14 and TRBJ2-7; D possibly corresponds to TRBD2 (6 bases). Germline loops: CDR1 SGHDN, CDR2 FVKESK. The CDR3 runs to 16 residues. V was cut by 1 base and J by 4 bases, with 17 bases left in between. This chain's CDR3 is CASSQAVGTWQYEQYF. CDR3 bases: TGTGCCAGCAGCCAAGCGGTTGGGACTTGGCAGTACGAGCAGTACTTC. Full variable domain (missing parts from reference TRBV14 and TRBJ2-7): EAGVTQFPSHSVIEKGQTVTLRCDPISGHDNLYWYRRVMGKEIKFLLHFVKESKQDESGMPNNRFLAERTGGTYSTLKVQPAELEDSGVYFCASSQAVGTWQYEQYFGPGTRLTVT.

Here the CDR3 DNA reads TGTGCCAGCAGCCCGGGCGCCCCACAGGGCATTGAGCAGTTCTTC. Translation gives CASSPGAPQGIEQFF. The chain couples TRBV5-4 to TRBJ2-1, with D possibly TRBD1 on 6 matching bases. V shed 4 bases and J shed 9 bases, with 20 bases lying between them. In germline, CDR1 is SGHNT, CDR2 YYREEE (reference sequence). The CDR3 sequence is 15 residues long.

The gene calls are TRBV14 and TRBJ2-5; no definite D call. Germline loops: CDR1 SGHDN, CDR2 FVKESK. Trimming removed 1 base at V and 6 bases at J, with 9 bases between. The CDR3 runs 13 residues. The CDR3 nucleotides read TGTGCCAGCAGCCAAGGGTTAGAGCAGACCCAGTACTTC. Translated, it gives CASSQGLEQTQYF.

This sequence joins TRBV2 and TRBJ1-2; D is perhaps TRBD1 (6 bases). Germline V gene sequence: CDR1 SNHLY, CDR2 FYNNEI. This CDR3 spans 13 amino acids. Deletions cut 5 bases from V and 4 bases from J, with 11 bases between. CDR3: CASSLRQAYGYTF. The CDR3 nucleotides are TGTGCCAGCAGTCTAAGACAGGCCTATGGCTACACCTTC.

This chain joins TRBV4-3 and TRBJ1-2; D is possibly TRBD1 (5 bases). V lost 1 base and J lost 7, with 13 bases in between. The germline CDR1 and CDR2 sequences are LGHNA and YSLEER. The CDR3 is 14 residues long. The CDR3 reads CASSQGVRGSGYTF. The CDR3 bases are TGCGCCAGCAGCCAAGGAGTAAGGGGTAGTGGCTACACCTTC.

The V gene is TRBV5-4, the J gene TRBJ1-1; D uncertain. V was trimmed by 2 bases and J by 1 base, leaving 9 bases between them. Germline V gene data show CDR1 as SGHNT and CDR2 as YYREEE (reference sequence). The CDR3 consists of 14 residues. CDR3 sequence (DNA): TGTGCCAGCAGCTTCGGGGAGAGGAACACTGAAGCTTTCTTT. Translation: CASSFGERNTEAFF.

This clone was counted once. The rearrangement links TRBV6-5 to TRBJ2-7, with 7 bases matching TRBD1. Unmatched junction bases numbered 7, after V lost 6 bases and J lost 5 bases. The CDR3 runs 13 residues. The germline V gene has CDR1 MNHEY and CDR2 SVGAGI. The CDR3 spells CASRIRGTHEQYF. For the CDR3, the DNA is TGTGCCAGCAGAATCAGGGGGACCCACGAGCAGTACTTC.

The CDR3 DNA sequence: TGTGCCAGCATCTCGACGCTAGCCTATGAGCAGTTCTTC. This codes for CASISTLAYEQFF. The chain employs TRBV6-6 and TRBJ2-1, with a possible D match to TRBD2 (5 bases). Per the germline V gene, CDR1 is MNHNY and CDR2 is SVGAGI (reference sequence). The V end was cut by 7 bases, the J end by 8 bases, with 15 bases between. The CDR3 runs 13 residues.

Comments on this clone: This sample also contains other DNA sequences that code for the same CDR3. The genes are TRBV28 and TRBJ1-5; 10 bases are a match to TRBD1. Germline assignment: CDR1 MDHEN and CDR2 SYDVKM. The CDR3 is made up of 13 amino acids. The V gene end was trimmed by 6 bases and the J gene end by 4 bases; junction bases not matched to a gene: 0. The CDR3 spells CASRDRGNQPQHF. The DNA of the CDR3 is TGTGCCAGCAGGGACAGGGGGAATCAGCCCCAGCATTTT.

This clone has more than one count but fewer than ten. The rearrangement joins TRBV6-5 to TRBJ1-1, with a weak D call TRBD1 (6 bases). V was trimmed by 2 bases and J by 11 bases, leaving 21 bases between them. The CDR3 loop spans 15 amino acids. Germline CDR1 reads MNHEY; CDR2 reads SVGAGI. The CDR3: CASSYDYQQGRYAFF. The CDR3 DNA follows: TGTGCCAGCAGTTACGATTACCAACAGGGTCGGTATGCTTTCTTT.

The J gene is TRBJ2-6, the V gene TRBV28, with TRBD1 identical over 10 bases. The J segment lost 1 base and the V segment lost 6 bases, leaving 6 bases of the junction unmatched. CDR1 and CDR2 (germline): MDHEN, SYDVKM. There are 17 residues in the CDR3. The chain's CDR3 is CASSSGTGESGANVLTF. The CDR3 DNA reads TGTGCCAGCAGCTCCGGGACAGGGGAATCTGGGGCCAACGTCCTGACTTTC.

The chain couples TRBV5-6 to TRBJ1-4; 7 positions match TRBD1. Germline V gene data show CDR1 as SGHDT and CDR2 as YYEEEE. The CDR3 contains 16 residues. Trimming removed 3 bases from V and 6 bases from J; junction bases left unmatched: 11. The CDR3 coding sequence is TGTGCCAGCAGCTCCCTGGGTGACAGGGAGGATGAAAAACTGTTTTTT. Translating it yields CASSSLGDREDEKLFF. Full variable domain (missing parts from reference TRBV5-6 and TRBJ1-4): DAGVTQSPTHLIKTRGQQVTLRCSPKSGHDTVSWYQQALGQGPQFIFQYYEEEERQRGNFPDRFSGHQFPNYSSELNVNALLLGDSALYLCASSSLGDREDEKLFFGSGTQLSVL.

This clone is a singleton in its sample. The J gene is TRBJ2-5, the V gene TRBV11-2; TRBD2 matches at 11 bases. Per germline, CDR1 SGHAT and CDR2 FQNNGV. This CDR3 comprises 15 residues. V shed 5 bases and J 5 bases; nucleotides not matched to a gene: 7. The CDR3 is CASSITSGSVETQYF. DNA for the CDR3: TGTGCCAGCAGCATAACTAGCGGGAGTGTTGAGACCCAGTACTTC.

J is TRBJ2-7 and V is TRBV12-5; D is perhaps TRBD2 (6 bases). The CDR3 is 17 residues long. The V end was cut by 2 bases, the J end by 0 bases, with 17 bases between. Germline assignment: CDR1 LGHNT and CDR2 FRNRAP. DNA for the CDR3: TGTGCTAGTGGTTTGTCCACCGGGACTTTACTCTCCTACGAGCAGTACTTC. This codes for CASGLSTGTLLSYEQYF.

The chain combines TRBV19 with TRBJ1-3; D not resolved. In germline, CDR1 is LNHDA, CDR2 SQIVND (reference sequence). The V end was cut by 2 bases, the J end by 2 bases, with 7 bases between. The CDR3 runs 14 residues. The CDR3 nucleotides read TGTGCCAGTAGTATAATCGGTCCTGGAAACACCATATATTTT. Protein sequence: CASSIIGPGNTIYF.

The sample holds a few counts of this clone. V gene TRBV7-9 combines with J gene TRBJ2-5, with 7 bases fitting TRBD1. Germline-derived CDR1 and CDR2 are SEHNR and FQNEAQ (reference sequence). V trimming: 5 bases; J trimming: 4 bases; junction bases outside the gene matches: 7. The CDR3 runs 14 residues. DNA of the CDR3: TGTGCCAGCAGCCCGACAGGGCGGCTAGAGACCCAGTACTTC. It yields the protein CASSPTGRLETQYF.

Comments on this clone: Different DNA sequences within this sample yield the same CDR3. The rearrangement links TRBV28 to TRBJ1-2, with a possible D match to TRBD1 (5 bases). This CDR3 is built from 13 residues. Germline-derived CDR1 and CDR2 are MDHEN and SYDVKM. V lost 5 bases and J lost 2, with 9 bases in between. Here the CDR3 reads CASSLRQNYGYTF. DNA for the CDR3: TGTGCCAGCAGTCTACGACAGAACTATGGCTACACCTTC.

The chain employs TRBV28 and TRBJ1-5; no reliable D call. Germline CDR1 reads MDHEN; CDR2 reads SYDVKM. Trimming left V 5 bases short and J 5 bases short, with 10 bases between. The CDR3 extends over 13 amino acids. Here the CDR3 reads CASSTSGDQPQHF. DNA for the CDR3: TGTGCCAGCAGTACTTCCGGGGATCAGCCCCAGCATTTT.

J is TRBJ2-1 and V is TRBV27; 9 nucleotides match TRBD2. V lost 6 bases and J lost 4; bases outside the gene matches: 7. The CDR3 loop spans 15 amino acids. The germline gives CDR1 MNHEY, CDR2 SMNVEV (reference sequence). CDR3 loop: CASRPLAGIYNEQFF. CDR3 DNA sequence: TGTGCCAGCAGACCGCTAGCGGGGATATACAATGAGCAGTTCTTC.